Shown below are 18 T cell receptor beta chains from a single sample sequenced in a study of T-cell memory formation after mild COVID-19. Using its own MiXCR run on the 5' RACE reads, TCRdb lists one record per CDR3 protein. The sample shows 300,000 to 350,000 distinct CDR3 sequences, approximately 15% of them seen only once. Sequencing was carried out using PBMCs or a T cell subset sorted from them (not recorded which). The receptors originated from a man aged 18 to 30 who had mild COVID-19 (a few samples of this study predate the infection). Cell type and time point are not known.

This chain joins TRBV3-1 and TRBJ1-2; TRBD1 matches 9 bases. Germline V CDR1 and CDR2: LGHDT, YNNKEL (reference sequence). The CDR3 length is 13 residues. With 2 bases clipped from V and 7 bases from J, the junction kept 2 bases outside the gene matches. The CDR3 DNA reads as TGTGCCAGCAGCCAATTACAGGGGGCTGGCTACACCTTC. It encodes CASSQLQGAGYTF.

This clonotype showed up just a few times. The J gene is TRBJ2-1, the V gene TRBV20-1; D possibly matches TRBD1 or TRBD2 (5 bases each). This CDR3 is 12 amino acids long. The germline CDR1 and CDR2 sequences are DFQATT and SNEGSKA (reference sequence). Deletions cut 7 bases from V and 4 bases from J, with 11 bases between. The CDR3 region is CSGGIPYNEQFF. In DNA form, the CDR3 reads TGCAGTGGGGGGATCCCGTACAATGAGCAGTTCTTC.

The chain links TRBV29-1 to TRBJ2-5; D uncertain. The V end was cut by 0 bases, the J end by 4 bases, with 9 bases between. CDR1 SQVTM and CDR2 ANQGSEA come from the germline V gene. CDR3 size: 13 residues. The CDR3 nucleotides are TGCAGCGTTGAAGATCTTTGGGGAGAGACCCAGTACTTC. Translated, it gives CSVEDLWGETQYF.

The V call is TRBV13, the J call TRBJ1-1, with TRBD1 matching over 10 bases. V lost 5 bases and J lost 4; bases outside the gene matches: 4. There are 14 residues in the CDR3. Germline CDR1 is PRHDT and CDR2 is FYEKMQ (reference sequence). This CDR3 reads CASSQRQGATEAFF. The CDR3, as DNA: TGTGCCAGCAGCCAAAGACAGGGGGCCACTGAAGCTTTCTTT.

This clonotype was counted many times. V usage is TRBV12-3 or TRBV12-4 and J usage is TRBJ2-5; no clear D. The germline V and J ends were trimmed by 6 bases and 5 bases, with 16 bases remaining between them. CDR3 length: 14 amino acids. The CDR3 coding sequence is TGTGCCAGCAGCCCTCACCCCGGGCCGGAGACCCAGTACTTC. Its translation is CASSPHPGPETQYF.

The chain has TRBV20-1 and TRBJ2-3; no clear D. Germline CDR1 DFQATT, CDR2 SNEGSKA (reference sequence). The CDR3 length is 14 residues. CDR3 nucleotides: TGCAGCACCGGGCGTCGCCAAAGCACAGATACGCAGTATTTT. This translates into CSTGRRQSTDTQYF.

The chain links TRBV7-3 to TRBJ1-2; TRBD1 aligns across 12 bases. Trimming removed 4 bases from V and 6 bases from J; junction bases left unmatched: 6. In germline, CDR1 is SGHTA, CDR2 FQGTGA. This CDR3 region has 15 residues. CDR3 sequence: CASSSGQGALNGYTF. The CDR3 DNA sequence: TGTGCCAGCAGCTCGGGACAGGGGGCGTTGAATGGCTACACCTTC.

CDR3 DNA sequence: TGTGCACAGGGGCACGAGCAGTACGTC. Protein product: CAQGHEQYV. The chain joins TRBV12-3 or TRBV12-4 to TRBJ2-7; TRBD1 matches at 7 bases. The CDR3 extends over 9 amino acids.

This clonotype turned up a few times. In nucleotides, the CDR3 is TGTGCCAGCAGCCAAGTACAGAACACTGAAGCTTTCTTT. Translation: CASSQVQNTEAFF. V and J are TRBV14 and TRBJ1-1; D not resolved. Germline V gives CDR1 SGHDN, CDR2 FVKESK. Trimming pared 1 base from V and 1 base from J, leaving 4 bases between. The CDR3 spans 13 residues.

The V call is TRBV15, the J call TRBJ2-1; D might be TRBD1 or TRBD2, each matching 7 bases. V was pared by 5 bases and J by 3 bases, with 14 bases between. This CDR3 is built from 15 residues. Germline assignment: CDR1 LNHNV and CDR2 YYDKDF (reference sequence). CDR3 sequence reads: CATSGLRGGYNEQFF. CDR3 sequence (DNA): TGTGCCACCAGCGGCCTCAGGGGGGGCTACAATGAGCAGTTCTTC.

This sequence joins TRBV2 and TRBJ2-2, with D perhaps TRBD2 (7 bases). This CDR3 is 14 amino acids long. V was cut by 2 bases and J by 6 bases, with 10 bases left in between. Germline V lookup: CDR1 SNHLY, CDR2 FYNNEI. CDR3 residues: CASSETGRAGELFF. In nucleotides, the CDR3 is TGTGCCAGCAGTGAAACAGGGAGGGCCGGGGAGCTGTTTTTT.

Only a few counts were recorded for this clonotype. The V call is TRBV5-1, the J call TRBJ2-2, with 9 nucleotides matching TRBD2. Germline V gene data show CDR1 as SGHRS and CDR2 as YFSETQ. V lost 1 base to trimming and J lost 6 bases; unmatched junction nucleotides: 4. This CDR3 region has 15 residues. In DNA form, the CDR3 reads TGCGCCAGCAGCTTGCAAGGACTAGCGCCCGGGGAGCTGTTTTTT. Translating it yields CASSLQGLAPGELFF.

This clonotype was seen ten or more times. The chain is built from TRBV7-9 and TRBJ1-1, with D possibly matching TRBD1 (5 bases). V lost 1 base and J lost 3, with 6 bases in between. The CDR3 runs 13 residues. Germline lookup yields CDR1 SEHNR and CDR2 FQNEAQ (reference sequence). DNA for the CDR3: TGTGCCAGCAGCTTAGGGGGGGACACTGAAGCTTTCTTT. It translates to CASSLGGDTEAFF.

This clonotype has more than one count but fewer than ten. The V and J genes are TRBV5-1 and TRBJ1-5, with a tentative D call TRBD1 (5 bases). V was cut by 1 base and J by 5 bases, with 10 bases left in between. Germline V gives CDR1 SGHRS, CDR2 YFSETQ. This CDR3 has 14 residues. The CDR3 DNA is TGCGCCAGCAGCTTGTCGGGGGGACATCAGCCCCAGCATTTT. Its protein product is CASSLSGGHQPQHF. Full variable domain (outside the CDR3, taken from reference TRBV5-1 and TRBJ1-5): KAGVTQTPRYLIKTRGQQVTLSCSPISGHRSVSWYQQTPGQGLQFLFEYFSETQRNKGNFPGRFSGRQFSNSRSEMNVSTLELGDSALYLCASSLSGGHQPQHFGDGTRLSIL.

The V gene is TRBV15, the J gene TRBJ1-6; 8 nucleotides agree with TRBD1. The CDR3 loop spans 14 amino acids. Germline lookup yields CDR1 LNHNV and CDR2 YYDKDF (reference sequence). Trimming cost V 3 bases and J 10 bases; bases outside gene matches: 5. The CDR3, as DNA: TGTGCCACCAGCAGGCTACAGGGGGACTCACCCCTCCACTTT. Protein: CATSRLQGDSPLHF. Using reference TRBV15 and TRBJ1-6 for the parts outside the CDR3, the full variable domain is DAMVIQNPRYQVTQFGKPVTLSCSQTLNHNVMYWYQQKSSQAPKLLFHYYDKDFNNEADTPDNFQSRRPNTSFCFLDIRSPGLGDTAMYLCATSRLQGDSPLHFGNGTRLTVT.

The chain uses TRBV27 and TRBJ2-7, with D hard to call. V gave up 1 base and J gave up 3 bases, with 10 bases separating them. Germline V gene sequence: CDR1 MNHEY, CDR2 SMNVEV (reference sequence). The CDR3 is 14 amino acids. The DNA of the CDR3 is TGTGCCAGCAGTTTATGCTTAGTAGGCTACGAGCAGTACGTC. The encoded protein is CASSLCLVGYEQYV.

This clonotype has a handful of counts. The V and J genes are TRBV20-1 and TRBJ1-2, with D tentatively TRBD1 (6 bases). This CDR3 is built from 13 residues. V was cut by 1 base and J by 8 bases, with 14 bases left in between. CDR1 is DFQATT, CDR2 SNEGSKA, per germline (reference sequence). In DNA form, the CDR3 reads TGCAGTGCTAGAGTGAACAGGGTGCAGGGCTACACCTTC. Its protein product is CSARVNRVQGYTF.

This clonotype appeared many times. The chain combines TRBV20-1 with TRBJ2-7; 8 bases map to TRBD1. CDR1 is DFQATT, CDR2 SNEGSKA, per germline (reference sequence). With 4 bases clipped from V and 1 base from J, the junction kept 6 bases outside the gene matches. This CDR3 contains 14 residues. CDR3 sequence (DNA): TGCAGTGCTAAGAGGGACAGGAAATCCTACGAGCAGTACTTC. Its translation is CSAKRDRKSYEQYF.